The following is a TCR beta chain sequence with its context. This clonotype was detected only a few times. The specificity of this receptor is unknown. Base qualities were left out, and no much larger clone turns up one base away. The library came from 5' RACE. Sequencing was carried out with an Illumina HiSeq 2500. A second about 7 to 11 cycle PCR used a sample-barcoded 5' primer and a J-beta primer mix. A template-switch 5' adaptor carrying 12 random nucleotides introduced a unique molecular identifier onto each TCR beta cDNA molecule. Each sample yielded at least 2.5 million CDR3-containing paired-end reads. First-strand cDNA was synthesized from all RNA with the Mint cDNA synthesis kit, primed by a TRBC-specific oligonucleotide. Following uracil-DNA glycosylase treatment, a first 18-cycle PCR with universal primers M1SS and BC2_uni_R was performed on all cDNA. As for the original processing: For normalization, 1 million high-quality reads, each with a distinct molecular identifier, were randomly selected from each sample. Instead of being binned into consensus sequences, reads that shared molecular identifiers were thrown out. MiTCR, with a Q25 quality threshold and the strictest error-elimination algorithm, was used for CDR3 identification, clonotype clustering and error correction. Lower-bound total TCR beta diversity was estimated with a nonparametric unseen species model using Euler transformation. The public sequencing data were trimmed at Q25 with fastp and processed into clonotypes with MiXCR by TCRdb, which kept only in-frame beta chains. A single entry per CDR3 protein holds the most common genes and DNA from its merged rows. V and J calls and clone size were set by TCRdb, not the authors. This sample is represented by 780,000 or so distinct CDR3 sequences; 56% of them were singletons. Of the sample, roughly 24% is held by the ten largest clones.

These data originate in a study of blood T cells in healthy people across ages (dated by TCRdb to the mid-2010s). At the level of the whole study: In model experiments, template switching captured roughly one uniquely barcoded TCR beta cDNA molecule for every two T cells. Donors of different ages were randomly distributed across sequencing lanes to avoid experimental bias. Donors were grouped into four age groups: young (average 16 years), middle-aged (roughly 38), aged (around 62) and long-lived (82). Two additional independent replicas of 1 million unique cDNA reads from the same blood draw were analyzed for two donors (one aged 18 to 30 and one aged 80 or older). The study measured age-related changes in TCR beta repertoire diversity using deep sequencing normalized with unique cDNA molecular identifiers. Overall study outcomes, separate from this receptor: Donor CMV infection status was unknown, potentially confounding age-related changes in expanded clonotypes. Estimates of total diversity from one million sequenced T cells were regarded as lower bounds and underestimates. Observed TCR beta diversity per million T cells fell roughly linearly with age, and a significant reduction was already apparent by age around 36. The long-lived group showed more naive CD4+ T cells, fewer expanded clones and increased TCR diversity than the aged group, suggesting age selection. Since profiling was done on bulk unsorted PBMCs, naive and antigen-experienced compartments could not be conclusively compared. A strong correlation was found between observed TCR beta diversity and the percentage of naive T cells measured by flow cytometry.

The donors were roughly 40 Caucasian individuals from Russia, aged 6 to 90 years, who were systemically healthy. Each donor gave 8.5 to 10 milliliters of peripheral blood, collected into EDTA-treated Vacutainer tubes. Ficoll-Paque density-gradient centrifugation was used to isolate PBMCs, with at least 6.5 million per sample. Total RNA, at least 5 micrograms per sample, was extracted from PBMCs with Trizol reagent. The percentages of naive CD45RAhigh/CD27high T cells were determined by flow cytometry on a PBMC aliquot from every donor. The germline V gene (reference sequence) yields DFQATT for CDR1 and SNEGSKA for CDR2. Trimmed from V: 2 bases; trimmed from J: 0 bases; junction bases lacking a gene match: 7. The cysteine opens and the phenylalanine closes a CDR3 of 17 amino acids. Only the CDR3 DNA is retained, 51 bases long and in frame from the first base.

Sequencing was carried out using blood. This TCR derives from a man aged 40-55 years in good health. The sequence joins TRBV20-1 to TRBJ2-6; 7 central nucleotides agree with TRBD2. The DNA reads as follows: TGCAGTGCTAGATCTAGCGGTAAAAGCTCTGGGGCCAACGTCCTGACTTTC. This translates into CSARSSGKSSGANVLTF.